A selection of T cell receptor beta chains follows, all from one sample in a study of OX40 agonist ivuxolimab in advanced cancers. TCRdb's copy holds only in-frame clones and misses some; the assay was immunoSEQ multiplex PCR. Among 35,000 to 40,000 clones listed, 70% to 85% were seen once. Sequenced here: CD4+ or CD8+ T cells sorted from blood, sampled in a trial of the OX40 agonist ivuxolimab. The receptors were gathered from an adult with an advanced solid tumor such as melanoma, head and neck, liver or kidney cancer. CDR3s include the opening cysteine and the closing phenylalanine or tryptophan. The order of the fields is V gene, J gene, CDR3 length, D gene, clone size, CDR3 DNA, CDR3 protein. D genes are given only for firm matches. A row's size may be missing; if present it is once, few, many or a size class.

TRBV7-3	TRBJ2-5	13	.	once	TGTGCCAGCAGCTCCCCCGGGGGAGAGACCCAGTACTTC	CASSSPGGETQYF
TRBV6-1	TRBJ1-5	14	.	few	TGTGCCAGCAGTGAAATACAGGGAGGTCAGCCCCAGCATTTT	CASSEIQGGQPQHF
TRBV28	TRBJ1-3	20	TRBD1	few	TGTGCCAGCAGAGATTTGACAGGGCCCCGATCCACTCGCGCTGGAAACACCATATATTTT	CASRDLTGPRSTRAGNTIYF
TRBV25-1	TRBJ2-7	13	TRBD1	.	TGTGCCAGTACCGGGACAGGGTCCTACGAGCAGTACTTC	CASTGTGSYEQYF
TRBV7-9	TRBJ2-3	15	.	.	TGTGCCAGCAGCTCGCTGGGACTCCCGGGGGATACGCAGTATTTT	CASSSLGLPGDTQYF
TRBV6-5	TRBJ2-7	16	TRBD2	.	TGTGCCAGCAGTTCCTTTAATAGCGGGAGGGCCTACGAGCAGTACTTC	CASSSFNSGRAYEQYF
TRBV5-4	TRBJ1-6	14	.	.	TGTGCCAGCAGTACAGAGGGCTATAATTCACCCCTCCACTTT	CASSTEGYNSPLHF
TRBV2	TRBJ1-4	13	TRBD1	.	TGTGCCAGCAGTGGGGACAGGCGCGAAAAACTGTTTTTT	CASSGDRREKLFF
TRBV6-6	TRBJ2-7	15	TRBD2	.	TGTGCCAGCAGTTCCGGGACTAGCGGGAGCTACGAGCAGTACTTC	CASSSGTSGSYEQYF
TRBV5-1	TRBJ2-3	16	.	once	TGCGCCAGCAGCTCTGGGTTATTGTCGTACACAGATACGCAGTATTTT	CASSSGLLSYTDTQYF
TRBV28	TRBJ1-5	16	.	.	TGTGCCACCGCCCGTTTCTCGGGGGAGGGCAATCAGCCCCAGCATTTT	CATARFSGEGNQPQHF
TRBV7-2	TRBJ1-1	15	.	once	TGTGCCAGCAGCTTTACGTTGGCAGGGAACACTGAAGCTTTCTTT	CASSFTLAGNTEAFF
TRBV14	TRBJ1-6	15	TRBD1	.	TGTGCCAGCAGCCAGGGGCAGGGGGTAAATTCACCCCTCCACTTT	CASSQGQGVNSPLHF
TRBV7-9	TRBJ1-1	13	.	.	TGTGCCAGCAGCTTTAGTGATTACTCTGAAGCTTTCTTT	CASSFSDYSEAFF
TRBV28	TRBJ2-7	14	TRBD2	.	TGTGCCAGCAGTTTAACTAGCGGGAGTTACGAGCAGTACTTC	CASSLTSGSYEQYF
TRBV6-1	TRBJ1-3	14	.	.	TGTGCCACGTCGCAAGTGGGGCTCGGAAACACCATATATTTT	CATSQVGLGNTIYF
TRBV2	TRBJ2-2	14	.	.	TGTGCCAGCAGTGAAACAGGGTGGGCCGGGGAGCTGTTTTTT	CASSETGWAGELFF
TRBV30	TRBJ1-4	15	TRBD1	.	TGTGCCTCCAATCCGTCGGGACAGGCTAATGAAAAACTGTTTTTT	CASNPSGQANEKLFF
TRBV7-2	TRBJ1-5	16	TRBD1	.	TGTGCCAGCAGCGCCTGGGTGACAGGGGATGGCCAGCCCCAGCATTTT	CASSAWVTGDGQPQHF
TRBV28	TRBJ2-7	14	.	once	TGTGCCAGCAGTTTCGGGCCGAGCTCCTACGAGCAGTACTTC	CASSFGPSSYEQYF
TRBV28	TRBJ2-7	19	TRBD1	.	TGTGCCAGCAGTTTATCTCTACGGGACTGGACAGGGGGTAGGTACGAGCAGTACTTC	CASSLSLRDWTGGRYEQYF
TRBV6-6	TRBJ2-7	14	TRBD1	.	TGTGCCAGCACCCAGGACAGGCCCGTAAACGAGCAGTACTTC	CASTQDRPVNEQYF
TRBV10-3	TRBJ2-7	14	.	.	TGTGCCATCAGTGAGTCGGCAAACTCCTACGAGCAGTACTTC	CAISESANSYEQYF
TRBV7-3	TRBJ2-1	12	TRBD2	.	TGTGCCAGCAGCCCGGGGGGGGGAGAGCAGTTCTTC	CASSPGGGEQFF
TRBV10-3	TRBJ1-2	16	.	.	TGTGCCATCAGTGAGTCGGGAGGCAGGGGCTGGGAAGGCTACACCTTC	CAISESGGRGWEGYTF
TRBV11-3	TRBJ1-1	13	TRBD1	.	TGTGCCAGCAGCTTATTGGGACAGGGCGAAGCTTTCTTT	CASSLLGQGEAFF
TRBV7-9	TRBJ2-5	15	TRBD2	.	TGTGCCAGCAGCCCGGGGACTAGCGAGCAAGAGACCCAGTACTTC	CASSPGTSEQETQYF
TRBV29-1	TRBJ2-3	16	TRBD2	.	TGCAGCGTTGGGGCTAGCGGGAGCTCGAGCACAGATACGCAGTATTTT	CSVGASGSSSTDTQYF
TRBV4-1	TRBJ2-7	17	.	.	TGCGCCAGCAGCCATCTCTTCTCCCGGCGGGGACGACACGAGCAGTACTTC	CASSHLFSRRGRHEQYF
TRBV7-9	TRBJ2-1	15	TRBD2	.	TGTGCCAGCAGCGGACTAGCGGGAGTCTACAATGAGCAGTTCTTC	CASSGLAGVYNEQFF
TRBV4-3	TRBJ2-3	17	TRBD2	.	TGCGCCAGCAGCCAAGATTCTCCGGGAGGGTACACAGATACGCAGTATTTT	CASSQDSPGGYTDTQYF
TRBV2	TRBJ1-6	13	.	.	TGTGCCAGCAGTGAAGCAGCTAATTCACCCCTCCACTTT	CASSEAANSPLHF
TRBV7-8	TRBJ1-5	15	TRBD1	.	TGTGCCAGCAGCTTAGGACAGGGCAAGGATCAGCCCCAGCATTTT	CASSLGQGKDQPQHF
TRBV10-3	TRBJ2-5	13	.	.	TGTGCCATCGGGGAAGGTTTGGGAGAGACCCAGTACTTC	CAIGEGLGETQYF
TRBV7-9	TRBJ1-1	12	.	.	TGTGCCAGCAGCCTCCTACAGGCTGAAGCTTTCTTT	CASSLLQAEAFF
TRBV6-6	TRBJ2-3	15	TRBD2	.	TGTGCCAGCAGCCCTACTAGCGGGAGGGCAGATACGCAGTATTTT	CASSPTSGRADTQYF
TRBV6-4	TRBJ2-1	15	TRBD1	.	TGTGCCAGCAGTATGGGGGGACAGGGGTACAATGAGCAGTTCTTC	CASSMGGQGYNEQFF
TRBV18	TRBJ2-2	12	.	.	TGTGCCAGCTCACCAACAACTGGGGAGCTGTTTTTT	CASSPTTGELFF
TRBV10-2	TRBJ1-1	14	.	.	TGCGCCACCAAGGGGTTAGAATTGAACACTGAAGCTTTCTTT	CATKGLELNTEAFF
TRBV21-1	TRBJ2-7	13	.	.	TGTGCCAGCAGAGGGGGAGGGCTCAACGAGCAGTACTTC	CASRGGGLNEQYF
TRBV11-2	TRBJ1-1	15	.	.	TGTGCCAGCAGCTTCGTACTGGGGGGGAACACTGAAGCTTTCTTT	CASSFVLGGNTEAFF
TRBV7-9	TRBJ1-2	14	.	.	TGTGCCAGCAGCTTAGAGACAGTATACTATGGCTACACCTTC	CASSLETVYYGYTF
TRBV29-1	TRBJ2-7	13	.	.	TGCAGCGTTAATGTAGGGAGCTCCTACGAGCAGTACTTC	CSVNVGSSYEQYF
TRBV2	TRBJ2-7	13	.	once	TGTGCCAGCACTCAAGGGGTGGCCTACGAGCAGTACTTC	CASTQGVAYEQYF
TRBV5-4	TRBJ2-5	16	TRBD2	few	TGTGCCAGCAGCTTGGCCACTAGCGGGAGAGGGGAGACCCAGTACTTC	CASSLATSGRGETQYF
TRBV7-8	TRBJ2-1	17	.	.	TGTGCCAGCAGTCCAACCAGGCGTCAGGGAGGTGTGAATGAGCAGTTCTTC	CASSPTRRQGGVNEQFF
TRBV7-2	TRBJ2-5	16	.	once	TGTGCCAGCAGCTGGTTTGGTCAGGGAGGCCAAGAGACCCAGTACTTC	CASSWFGQGGQETQYF
TRBV19	TRBJ2-6	16	.	.	TGTGCCACATCCGGGACCGGGTCCTCTGGGGCCAACGTCCTGACTTTC	CATSGTGSSGANVLTF
TRBV19	TRBJ1-5	13	.	.	TGTGCCAGTAGTATAGACTTCCAGCAGCCCCAGCATTTT	CASSIDFQQPQHF
TRBV6-1	TRBJ1-5	15	TRBD1	.	TGTGCCAGCCTGGACAGGGGGTCGTTTCATCAGCCCCAGCATTTT	CASLDRGSFHQPQHF
TRBV4-3	TRBJ2-2	14	.	once	TGCGCCAGCAGCCAACAAAAGAACACCGGGGAGCTGTTTTTT	CASSQQKNTGELFF
TRBV6-5	TRBJ1-3	13	.	.	TGTGCCAGCAGTTACGGGGGTTTAGACACCATATATTTT	CASSYGGLDTIYF
TRBV15	TRBJ2-6	16	.	.	TGTGCCACCAGCAGAGATATGGGGTCTGGGGCCAACGTCCTGACTTTC	CATSRDMGSGANVLTF